The following is a TCR beta chain sequence with its context. What it binds is unknown. Terminally differentiated effector memory CD45RA+ cells were excluded from the naive CD8 cells, which were CD45RO-negative and positively selected for CCR7. J gave up 0 bases and V 3 bases, and 4 bases lay outside the gene matches. Germline V gene sequence: CDR1 MNHEY, CDR2 SVGAGI. The CDR3 is made up of 15 amino acids. The data stem from a study of shared clonotypes between healthy human individuals. Study-wide points: Memory subsets had estimated richness that was generally smaller than that of naive subsets. Some clonotypes were shared by all four sorted-subset donors, while others were not shared. The non-shared ones had lower generation probabilities than the shared ones. Investigators collected only blood, and repertoires in tissues likely differ.

Produced via immunoSEQ multiplex PCR; TCRdb's table is partial and in-frame only. Here the sample spans millions of clones, 85% to 95% being singletons. The origin of this receptor is a young man in good health. Sequencing was done on a sample of naive CD8+ T cells sorted from blood. The chain joins TRBV6-5 to TRBJ2-7, with 8 bases aligning to TRBD2. The CDR3, as DNA: TGTGCCAGCAGTTATCCGGGGGGGCCCTCCTACGAGCAGTACTTC. It codes for CASSYPGGPSYEQYF.